This T cell receptor (beta chain) was profiled in a study of Graves' ophthalmopathy and Graves' hyperthyroidism. Study findings and constraints: Detection in blood was also observed for most expanded thyroid clonotypes above 0.001 frequency. The model's ophthalmopathy progression predictions had roughly 65% sensitivity and less than 85% specificity.

A remark on this clonotype: Antigen unknown. Sequence at one end of the junction differs from germline and may be a read error.

Moderate-to-severe activity, CAS ≥3, NOSPECS ≥4 and a duration under 3 months were seen in donors with ophthalmopathy. As diagnostic evidence, clinical symptoms, serum thyroxine, TRAb, thyroid ultrasound and orbital computed tomography were relied upon. Germline V gene data show CDR1 as SQVTM and CDR2 as ANQGSEA. This CDR3 is built from 12 residues. CDR3 regions of TCR beta were amplified from RNA transcripts. First-round RT-PCR employed HTBI primers, with a second-round multiplex PCR after it. TCRdb recomputed calls from the multiplex PCR reads with MiXCR, one row per CDR3 protein. The sample has about 160,000 distinct CDR3 sequences; 30% to 45% are singletons.

The chain is built from TRBV29-1 and TRBJ2-7; perhaps TRBD2 as D (6 bases). This receptor was taken from a woman aged 40 to 50 with Graves' ophthalmopathy. The source material was peripheral blood. The CDR3 loop reads CSVELDTGLLSF. The CDR3 DNA follows: TGCAGCGTGGAACTCGACACGGGACTTTTAAGCTTC.